The 15 T cell receptor beta chains given below trace back to one sample, sequenced in a study of blood T cell repertoires in COVID-19. The table came from immunoSEQ multiplex PCR; TCRdb's copy has only in-frame clones and leaves some out. This sample yields around 160,000 clones, of which 80% to 90% are seen a single time; around 35% belongs to the top ten. The specimen sequenced was peripheral blood. The source is a human donor in a cohort sampled during active COVID-19.

The chain is built from TRBV25-1 and TRBJ1-2; no clear D gene. The germline gives CDR1 MGHDK, CDR2 SYGVNS. V lost 8 bases and J 5 bases, leaving 9 bases between the germline ends. The CDR3 length is 11 residues. CDR3 sequence: CASGWSYGYTF. In DNA form, the CDR3 reads TGTGCCAGCGGTTGGAGTTATGGCTACACCTTC.

The chain combines TRBV9 with TRBJ2-7, with 9 bases aligning to TRBD1. The length of the CDR3 is 14 residues. The junction had 8 bases not matched to a gene; V was cut back by 4 bases and J by 6 bases. Germline V gene data show CDR1 as SGDLS and CDR2 as YYNGEE. The CDR3 sequence: CASSSRTGAGEQYF. DNA for the CDR3: TGTGCCAGCAGCTCCCGGACAGGGGCGGGCGAGCAGTACTTC.

The J gene is TRBJ2-7, the V gene TRBV6-2 or TRBV6-3, with no clear D. The CDR3 length is 13 residues. Between the trimmed V and J ends, which lost 4 bases and 2 bases, there was a span of 9 bases. Germline assignment: CDR1 MNHEY and CDR2 SVGEGT. The CDR3 coding sequence is TGTGCCAGCAGTTCAAGAACAACCTACGAGCAGTACTTC. It codes for CASSSRTTYEQYF.

This clone was counted a few times. V and J are TRBV9 and TRBJ2-5; TRBD1 agrees at 8 bases. V trimming: 7 bases; J trimming: 5 bases; junction bases outside the gene matches: 4. The CDR3 consists of 12 residues. Germline V gene lookup returns CDR1 SGDLS and CDR2 YYNGEE. The CDR3 reads CASGGQGETQYF. DNA of the CDR3: TGTGCCAGCGGAGGACAGGGTGAGACCCAGTACTTC.

V gene TRBV9 combines with J gene TRBJ2-7, with 7 bases lining up with TRBD1. With V trimmed by 0 bases and J by 1 base, 4 bases remained unmatched. Germline V CDR1 and CDR2: SGDLS, YYNGEE. CDR3 length: 15 residues. CDR3 sequence (DNA): TGTGCCAGCAGCGTAGACCCACAGGGGTCCTACGAGCAGTACTTC. Encoded protein: CASSVDPQGSYEQYF.

This clone turned up a few times. V and J are TRBV6-2 or TRBV6-3 and TRBJ2-2; TRBD1 aligns across 12 bases. J was trimmed by 5 bases and V by 5 bases; bases with no gene match: 6. Looked up from germline, CDR1 is MNHEY and CDR2 is SVGEGT. The CDR3 is made up of 16 amino acids. CDR3 coding DNA: TGTGCCAGCAGTACCCGGGACAGGGGGCGTACCGGGGAGCTGTTTTTT. This sequence encodes CASSTRDRGRTGELFF.

CDR3 residues: CASSRGQDTGELFF. CDR3 DNA sequence: TGTGCCAGTAGCAGGGGGCAGGACACCGGGGAGCTGTTTTTT. The chain combines TRBV19 with TRBJ2-2, with 8 positions matching TRBD1. Per germline, CDR1 LNHDA and CDR2 SQIVND (reference sequence). V gave up 6 bases and J gave up 3 bases; unmatched junction bases: 3. The CDR3 has 14 amino acids.

The CDR3: CASSSSTGMGELFF. The CDR3 region has the DNA TGTGCCAGCAGCTCCTCCACAGGGATGGGGGAGCTGTTTTTT. This chain joins TRBV11-3 and TRBJ2-2, with D tentatively TRBD1 (6 bases). The CDR3 extends over 14 amino acids. Trimming took off 4 bases at V and 8 bases at J, with 14 bases between the two ends. Germline-derived CDR1 and CDR2 are SGHNT and YENEEA.

The chain carries TRBV7-8 and TRBJ2-5; a weak D match, TRBD2 (6 bases). Germline V gives CDR1 SGHVS, CDR2 FQNEAQ. The V and J ends lost 5 bases and 4 bases respectively, with 14 bases between them. CDR3 size: 14 residues. The CDR3 protein is CASSPRGGIETQYF. In DNA, the CDR3 is TGTGCCAGCAGCCCTCGAGGAGGGATAGAGACCCAGTACTTC.

This chain links TRBV2 with TRBJ1-4, with a tentative D call TRBD1 (6 bases). Germline V gene data show CDR1 as SNHLY and CDR2 as FYNNEI. CDR3 size: 12 residues. With 7 bases removed from V and 8 bases from J, the gap between germline ends came to 11 bases. The CDR3 nucleotides read TGTGCCAGCATTGGGGGCGAAGAAAAACTGTTTTTT. Protein product: CASIGGEEKLFF. Looking up the rest from reference TRBV2 and TRBJ1-4 gives the full variable domain: EPEVTQTPSHQVTQMGQEVILRCVPISNHLYFYWYRQILGQKVEFLVSFYNNEISEKSEIFDDQFSVERPDGSNFTLKIRSTKLEDSAMYFCASIGGEEKLFFGSGTQLSVL.

The chain couples TRBV7-2 to TRBJ1-5; D not certain. The germline V gene has CDR1 SGHTA and CDR2 FQGNSA. The CDR3 has 15 residues. The V end lost 1 base, the J end lost 1 base, and 8 bases lay between the germline ends. Here the CDR3 reads CASSLEPTSNQPQHF. CDR3 DNA: TGTGCCAGCAGCTTAGAACCCACAAGCAATCAGCCCCAGCATTTT.

This clone was observed a single time. The rearrangement links TRBV6-1 to TRBJ2-5; D is uncertain. Per germline, CDR1 MNHNS and CDR2 SASEGT. The CDR3 loop spans 16 amino acids. V was shortened by 2 bases and J by 4 bases, with 17 bases between the two germline ends. The DNA of the CDR3 is TGTGCCAGCAGTGAAAGCCAGAGGAATTTGAGAGAGACCCAGTACTTC. Its translation is CASSESQRNLRETQYF.

The rearrangement links TRBV6-5 to TRBJ1-1; a weak D match, TRBD1 (6 bases). V was cut by 6 bases and J by 10 bases, with 15 bases left in between. Looked up from germline, CDR1 is MNHEY and CDR2 is SVGAGI. The CDR3 is 12 residues long. In nucleotides, the CDR3 is TGTGCCAGCAGCCAAAGGGGGACGAGAGCTTTCTTT. Amino acids: CASSQRGTRAFF.

The chain's CDR3 is CASSAKGSGNTEAFF. In DNA, the CDR3 is TGTGCCAGCAGCGCCAAGGGTTCGGGAAACACTGAAGCTTTCTTT. V gene TRBV5-5 combines with J gene TRBJ1-1; D gene ambiguous. The CDR3 runs 15 residues. CDR1 and CDR2 from the germline V gene are SGHKS and YYEKEE (reference sequence). V lost 4 bases, J lost 2 bases, and 15 bases lay in between.

The chain recombines TRBV29-1 with TRBJ1-6, with 7 bases identical to TRBD1. With V trimmed by 1 base and J by 9 bases, 3 bases remained unmatched. Germline V gives CDR1 SQVTM, CDR2 ANQGSEA. This CDR3 is built from 13 residues. CDR3 in amino acids: CSVEVQGGSPLHF. CDR3 DNA: TGCAGCGTTGAAGTGCAGGGGGGTTCACCCCTCCACTTT.